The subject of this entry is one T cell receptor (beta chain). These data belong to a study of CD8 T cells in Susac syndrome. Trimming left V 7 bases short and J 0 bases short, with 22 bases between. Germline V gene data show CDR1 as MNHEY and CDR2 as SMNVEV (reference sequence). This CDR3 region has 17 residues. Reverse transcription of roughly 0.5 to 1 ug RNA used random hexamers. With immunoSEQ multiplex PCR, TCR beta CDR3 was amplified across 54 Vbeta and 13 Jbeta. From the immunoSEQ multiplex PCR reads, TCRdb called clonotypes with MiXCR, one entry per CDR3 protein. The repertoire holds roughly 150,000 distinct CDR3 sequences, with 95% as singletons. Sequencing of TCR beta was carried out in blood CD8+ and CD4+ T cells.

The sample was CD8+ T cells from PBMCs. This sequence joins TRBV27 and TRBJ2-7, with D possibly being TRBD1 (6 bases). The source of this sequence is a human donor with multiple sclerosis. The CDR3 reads CASTSLALGGPSYEQYF. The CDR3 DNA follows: TGTGCCAGCACCAGTTTAGCCCTAGGGGGTCCCTCCTACGAGCAGTACTTC.